One sample yielded the 20 T cell receptor beta chains listed below, sequenced in a study of control samples from healthy donors and cancer patients. The protocol was immunoSEQ multiplex PCR, while the TCRdb copy is restricted to in-frame clones and leaves out a portion. The sample has about 130,000 clones; roughly nine tenths are singletons. Sequencing was carried out using blood. The receptors shown here come from a man younger than 35 in good health.

J is TRBJ2-1 and V is TRBV4-3, with TRBD2 matching 7 bases. The CDR3 sequence is 17 residues long. From germline, CDR1 is LGHNA and CDR2 YSLEER. Trimming took 4 bases from V and 8 from J; bases not matched to a gene: 17. The CDR3 DNA sequence: TGCGCCAGCAGCCCCCCCGTTAGCACAGTGAGCGGGGATGAGCAGTTCTTC. Translating it yields CASSPPVSTVSGDEQFF.

This chain uses TRBV7-2 with TRBJ1-2; D unresolved. The ends were cut back, 5 bases at V and 1 base at J, with 8 bases in the middle. Germline V gives CDR1 SGHTA, CDR2 FQGNSA. The CDR3 is made up of 13 amino acids. DNA for the CDR3: TGTGCCAGCAGCGAAGATCTTAACTATGGCTACACCTTC. It translates to CASSEDLNYGYTF.

The J gene is TRBJ2-3, the V gene TRBV5-1, with D unresolved. The ends were cut back, 0 bases at V and 0 bases at J, with 5 bases in the middle. The germline V gene has CDR1 SGHRS and CDR2 YFSETQ. The CDR3 loop spans 14 amino acids. The CDR3 protein is CASSLGWSTDTQYF. The DNA of the CDR3 is TGCGCCAGCAGCTTGGGTTGGAGCACAGATACGCAGTATTTT.

The chain uses TRBV19 and TRBJ2-5, with 7 bases matching TRBD1. CDR1 and CDR2 from the germline V gene are LNHDA and SQIVND (reference sequence). The CDR3 length is 15 residues. The trim removed 6 bases at V and 3 bases at J, leaving 10 bases unmatched. CDR3 in amino acids: CASSPGQRPEETQYF. CDR3 in DNA: TGTGCCAGTAGCCCGGGACAGAGACCGGAAGAGACCCAGTACTTC.

The DNA for the CDR3 is TGTGCCTGGAGTGGGGGACAGGGTGGCAATCAGCCCCAGCATTTT. Its translation is CAWSGGQGGNQPQHF. The chain recombines TRBV30 with TRBJ1-5; 9 nucleotides line up with TRBD1. The ends lost 1 base at V and 2 bases at J; junction bases unmatched: 3. The length of the CDR3 is 15 residues. CDR1 is GTSNPN and CDR2 is SVGIG in the germline V gene (reference sequence).

The chain carries TRBV11-2 and TRBJ1-1; no reliable D call. CDR3 length: 15 residues. Per germline, CDR1 SGHAT and CDR2 FQNNGV. V was shortened by 1 base and J by 4 bases, with 13 bases between the two germline ends. The CDR3 coding sequence is TGTGCCAGCAGCTTAGGGGTCTCTCGTGGCACTGAAGCTTTCTTT. Protein: CASSLGVSRGTEAFF.

This clone was observed a few times. The rearrangement joins TRBV14 to TRBJ2-7, with D perhaps TRBD2 (5 bases). The length of the CDR3 is 17 residues. The V gene's germline CDR1 is SGHDN and CDR2 FVKESK. The V end lost 4 bases, the J end lost 5 bases, and 24 bases lay between the germline ends. The CDR3 nucleotides are TGTGCCAGCAGCCCGACTCTAGGACTTGGAGGTGGACACGAGCAGTACTTC. Translated, it gives CASSPTLGLGGGHEQYF.

This sequence joins TRBV7-8 and TRBJ1-2; D remains ambiguous. V lost 1 base to trimming and J lost 1 base, with 10 bases between them. CDR1 and CDR2 from the germline V gene are SGHVS and FQNEAQ. The CDR3 spans 15 residues. CDR3 coding DNA: TGTGCCAGCAGCTTAGAGTTGGATCTTAACTATGGCTACACCTTC. It translates to CASSLELDLNYGYTF. The entire variable domain, with the rest obtained from reference TRBV7-8 and TRBJ1-2, is as follows: GAGVSQSPRYKVAKRGQDVALRCDPISGHVSLFWYQQALGQGPEFLTYFQNEAQLDKSGLPSDRFFAERPEGSVSTLKIQRTQQEDSAVYLCASSLELDLNYGYTFGSGTRLTVV.

The chain uses TRBV5-4 and TRBJ2-3, with TRBD1 as a possible D gene (6 bases). Trimming shortened V by 2 bases and J by 0 bases, and 10 bases separated the two germline ends. The CDR3 has 15 residues. Germline V gene sequence: CDR1 SGHNT, CDR2 YYREEE (reference sequence). CDR3 DNA sequence: TGTGCCAGCAGCTTCCAGGGGATAAGCACAGATACGCAGTATTTT. The encoded protein is CASSFQGISTDTQYF.

This clone was counted only a few times. The rearrangement links TRBV18 to TRBJ1-5; no firm D call. V lost 3 bases to trimming and J lost 0 bases, with 15 bases between them. CDR1 is KGHSH, CDR2 LQKENI, per germline. The CDR3 contains 17 residues. The chain's CDR3 is CASSPLAMAVSNQPQHF. For the CDR3, the DNA is TGTGCCAGCTCACCGCTCGCAATGGCAGTTAGCAATCAGCCCCAGCATTTT.

V and J are TRBV6-5 and TRBJ1-1; 8 nucleotides line up with TRBD1. The ends lost 6 bases at V and 5 bases at J; junction bases unmatched: 5. The CDR3 length is 13 residues. From germline, CDR1 is MNHEY and CDR2 SVGAGI. The CDR3 spells CASSRTGSTEAFF. DNA for the CDR3: TGTGCCAGCAGCAGGACAGGGAGTACTGAAGCTTTCTTT.

The V call is TRBV30, the J call TRBJ1-1; D possibly corresponds to TRBD1 (6 bases). From germline, CDR1 is GTSNPN and CDR2 SVGIG (reference sequence). Trimming left V 8 bases short and J 11 bases short, with 18 bases between. This CDR3 region has 11 residues. CDR3 in amino acids: CAGKGGPLAFF. The CDR3 DNA reads as TGTGCCGGGAAAGGGGGGCCCCTCGCTTTCTTT.

In its sample, this clone was seen once. The chain employs TRBV10-3 and TRBJ2-5; D might be TRBD2 (6 bases). Trimming stripped 2 bases from V and 5 bases from J, with 18 bases between. The CDR3 extends over 16 amino acids. Germline V gene sequence: CDR1 ENHRY, CDR2 SYGVKD. CDR3 loop: CAISEPRMDYRETQYF. CDR3 sequence (DNA): TGTGCCATCAGTGAGCCCCGGATGGACTATAGGGAGACCCAGTACTTC.

This chain connects TRBV7-3 to TRBJ1-5; no reliable D call. Germline-derived CDR1 and CDR2 are SGHTA and FQGTGA. The CDR3 contains 13 residues. With 1 base removed from V and 3 bases from J, the gap between germline ends came to 4 bases. The DNA of the CDR3 is TGTGCCAGCAGCTTAAACGCCAATCAGCCCCAGCATTTT. Translated: CASSLNANQPQHF.

The chain links TRBV9 to TRBJ2-5; TRBD1 aligns across 7 bases. CDR1 is SGDLS and CDR2 is YYNGEE in the germline V gene. The CDR3 totals 15 residues. J was trimmed by 4 bases and V by 0 bases; bases with no gene match: 6. The CDR3 sequence is CASSVEGGLVETQYF. DNA for the CDR3: TGTGCCAGCAGCGTAGAAGGGGGCCTAGTAGAGACCCAGTACTTC.

V and J are TRBV6-1 and TRBJ2-4, with 8 bases matching TRBD2. The CDR3 length is 15 residues. Germline V gene data show CDR1 as MNHNS and CDR2 as SASEGT. V shed 4 bases, J shed 1 base, and the junction held 3 bases outside the gene matches. CDR3 DNA: TGTGCCAGCAGTGGAGCGGGAGCGGCCAAAAACATTCAGTACTTC. Its protein is CASSGAGAAKNIQYF.

V gene TRBV11-2 combines with J gene TRBJ1-3; possibly TRBD1 for D (5 bases). The CDR3 is 14 amino acids. Germline CDR1 is SGHAT and CDR2 is FQNNGV. V lost 5 bases and J lost 8, with 16 bases in between. CDR3 nucleotides: TGTGCCAGCAGCCCCGGGACTCGGAGACACACCATATATTTT. This encodes CASSPGTRRHTIYF.

This rearrangement joins TRBV3-1 (or the pseudogene TRBV3-2) to TRBJ2-1, with TRBD2 matching 16 bases. The V and J ends lost 4 bases and 10 bases, in that order; junction bases with no gene match: 7. The CDR3 has 16 amino acids. CDR1 is LGHDT, CDR2 YNNKEL, per germline (reference sequence). The CDR3 nucleotides are TGTGCCAGCAGCCTCGGGACTAGCGGGAGGGCCTGCGAGCAGTTCTTC. This gives the protein CASSLGTSGRACEQFF.

The chain has TRBV7-3 and TRBJ2-1; D is undetermined. CDR1 and CDR2 (germline): SGHTA, FQGTGA. Trimming took 5 bases from V and 1 from J, leaving 15 bases between them. The length of the CDR3 is 16 residues. CDR3 sequence: CASSATRSTSYNEQFF. CDR3 DNA sequence: TGTGCCAGCAGCGCCACTCGTAGCACTTCCTACAATGAGCAGTTCTTC.

Here the CDR3 DNA reads TGTGCCAGCAGTGTTGGAGTCCCTGAAGCTTTCTTT. Its protein product is CASSVGVPEAFF. J is TRBJ1-1 and V is TRBV2; D is unclear. From germline, CDR1 is SNHLY and CDR2 FYNNEI. This CDR3 is built from 12 residues. Trimming pared 4 bases from V and 6 bases from J, leaving 9 bases between. The complete variable domain, with remaining parts taken from reference TRBV2 and TRBJ1-1, reads EPEVTQTPSHQVTQMGQEVILRCVPISNHLYFYWYRQILGQKVEFLVSFYNNEISEKSEIFDDQFSVERPDGSNFTLKIRSTKLEDSAMYFCASSVGVPEAFFGQGTRLTVV.